This is a list of T cell receptor beta chains from one sample in a study of T cell repertoires in cytomegalovirus infection. MiXCR was run by TCRdb on the reads, yielding one entry per CDR3 protein. Of about 700,000 distinct CDR3 sequences in the sample, around a third were seen once. These receptors have no identified antigens. Sequences were derived from cultured PBMCs, sampled from culture after CMV antigen stimulation. These receptor sequences come from a human donor in good health (CMV status not recorded). Some clones in this sample may be carry-over from other donors' samples. Both conserved end residues are trimmed from each CDR3.

J,V,CDR3
TRBJ2-3,TRBV6-1,ASSSRDKGADTQY
TRBJ1-5,TRBV7-8,ASSPTGANDPSQPQH
TRBJ2-7,TRBV5-1,ASSLGLVGFEQY
TRBJ2-2,TRBV4-3,ASSQDRTGELF
TRBJ2-3,TRBV7-2,ASSLVAVAAGGPTDTQY
TRBJ2-3,TRBV7-9,ASRSGTGSVDTQY
TRBJ1-1,TRBV7-9,ASSYHDRLSTEAF
TRBJ1-5,TRBV2,ASRQAGSLLYGNQPQH
TRBJ2-7,TRBV20-1,SAPPGQGTYEQY
TRBJ2-5,TRBV7-2,ASSYRAGEETQY
TRBJ2-2,TRBV7-9,ASRIGGPVPGTGELF
TRBJ2-3,TRBV6-1,ASRLTSTDTQY
TRBJ1-4,TRBV9,ASSGTPATNEKLF
TRBJ2-3,TRBV7-9,ASSAWTGRDTQY
TRBJ2-2,TRBV6-6,ASSYLVTGELF
TRBJ1-1,TRBV2,ASSYHRGRASTEAF
TRBJ2-3,TRBV6-5,ASSYSQRQPTDTQY
TRBJ2-3,TRBV5-1,ASSPGLAGYTDTQY
TRBJ1-1,TRBV7-2,ASSLKYSWGASAEAF
TRBJ1-3,TRBV10-3,AISGQGPRSGNTIY
TRBJ2-3,TRBV6-1,ASNSLGGLDTQY
TRBJ2-7,TRBV12-3/TRBV12-4,ASRDRGGPLEQY
TRBJ2-4,TRBV7-8,ASSPAGTTGSVQY
TRBJ2-3,TRBV6-1,ASSELDTQY
TRBJ2-1,TRBV20-1,SARRALAGARGEQF
TRBJ1-1,TRBV7-2,ASSPQNTEAF
TRBJ2-5,TRBV4-2,ASSQGLGTVETQY
TRBJ2-1,TRBV2,ASRRQGLSSNEQF
TRBJ2-3,TRBV7-7,ASSLVVHDTQY
TRBJ1-5,TRBV20-1,SARDVTGGNQPQH
TRBJ1-5,TRBV19,ASSIGPGQGQDQPQH
TRBJ1-6,TRBV20-1,SARADRNNSPLH
TRBJ1-2,TRBV12-3/TRBV12-4,ASSFWGEGKGGYT
TRBJ2-1,TRBV7-6,ASSLSGSSSYNEQF
TRBJ2-3,TRBV3-1,ASSPHLTSGGADTQY
TRBJ1-2,TRBV28,ASSLIRYPYGYT
TRBJ1-1,TRBV7-2,ASSSSMDTEAF
TRBJ2-1,TRBV7-2,ASSLVASAFYNEQF
TRBJ2-1,TRBV15,ATSRDGATGGLMGEQF
TRBJ2-5,TRBV6-2/TRBV6-3,ASSSTPGRQETQY
TRBJ1-5,TRBV6-2/TRBV6-3,ASSDRGLSNQPQH
TRBJ2-1,TRBV7-2,ASSSRLAGNEQF
TRBJ2-3,TRBV19,ASSTLAGAPDTQY
TRBJ1-5,TRBV23-1,ASSQSGYCSNQPQH
TRBJ2-6,TRBV7-6,ASSLTGGQLSVSGANVLT
TRBJ2-1,TRBV19,ASSIVAQGSSYNEQF
TRBJ2-5,TRBV7-2,ASSLEGSKTQY
TRBJ1-5,TRBV7-4,ASSLRRDRVSDQPQH
TRBJ2-3,TRBV6-2/TRBV6-3,ASRFSRADTQY
TRBJ1-2,TRBV4-1,ASSHPGQIYGYT
TRBJ1-1,TRBV20-1,SARDPRMNTEAF
TRBJ1-2,TRBV12-3/TRBV12-4,ASSPPSFYGYT
TRBJ2-5,TRBV25-1,ASGVRETQY
TRBJ2-2,TRBV7-2,ASSLPSRGKMRAGELF
TRBJ2-3,TRBV4-1,ASSQDPQAGASSQY
TRBJ2-2,TRBV19,ASSMGPLNGELF
TRBJ1-1,TRBV12-3/TRBV12-4,ASSFQARSEAF
TRBJ1-1,TRBV29-1,SSQTGEGTEAF